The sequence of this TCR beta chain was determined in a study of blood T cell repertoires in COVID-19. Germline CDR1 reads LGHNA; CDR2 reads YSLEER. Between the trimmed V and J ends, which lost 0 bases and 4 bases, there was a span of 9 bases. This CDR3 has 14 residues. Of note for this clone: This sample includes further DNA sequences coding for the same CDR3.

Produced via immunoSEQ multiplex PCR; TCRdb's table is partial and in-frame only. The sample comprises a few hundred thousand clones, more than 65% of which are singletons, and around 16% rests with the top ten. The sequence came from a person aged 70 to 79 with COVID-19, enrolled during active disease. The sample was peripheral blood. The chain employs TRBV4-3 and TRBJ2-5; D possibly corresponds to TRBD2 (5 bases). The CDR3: CASSQDTSRETQYF. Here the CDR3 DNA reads TGCGCCAGCAGCCAAGATACTAGTCGAGAGACCCAGTACTTC.